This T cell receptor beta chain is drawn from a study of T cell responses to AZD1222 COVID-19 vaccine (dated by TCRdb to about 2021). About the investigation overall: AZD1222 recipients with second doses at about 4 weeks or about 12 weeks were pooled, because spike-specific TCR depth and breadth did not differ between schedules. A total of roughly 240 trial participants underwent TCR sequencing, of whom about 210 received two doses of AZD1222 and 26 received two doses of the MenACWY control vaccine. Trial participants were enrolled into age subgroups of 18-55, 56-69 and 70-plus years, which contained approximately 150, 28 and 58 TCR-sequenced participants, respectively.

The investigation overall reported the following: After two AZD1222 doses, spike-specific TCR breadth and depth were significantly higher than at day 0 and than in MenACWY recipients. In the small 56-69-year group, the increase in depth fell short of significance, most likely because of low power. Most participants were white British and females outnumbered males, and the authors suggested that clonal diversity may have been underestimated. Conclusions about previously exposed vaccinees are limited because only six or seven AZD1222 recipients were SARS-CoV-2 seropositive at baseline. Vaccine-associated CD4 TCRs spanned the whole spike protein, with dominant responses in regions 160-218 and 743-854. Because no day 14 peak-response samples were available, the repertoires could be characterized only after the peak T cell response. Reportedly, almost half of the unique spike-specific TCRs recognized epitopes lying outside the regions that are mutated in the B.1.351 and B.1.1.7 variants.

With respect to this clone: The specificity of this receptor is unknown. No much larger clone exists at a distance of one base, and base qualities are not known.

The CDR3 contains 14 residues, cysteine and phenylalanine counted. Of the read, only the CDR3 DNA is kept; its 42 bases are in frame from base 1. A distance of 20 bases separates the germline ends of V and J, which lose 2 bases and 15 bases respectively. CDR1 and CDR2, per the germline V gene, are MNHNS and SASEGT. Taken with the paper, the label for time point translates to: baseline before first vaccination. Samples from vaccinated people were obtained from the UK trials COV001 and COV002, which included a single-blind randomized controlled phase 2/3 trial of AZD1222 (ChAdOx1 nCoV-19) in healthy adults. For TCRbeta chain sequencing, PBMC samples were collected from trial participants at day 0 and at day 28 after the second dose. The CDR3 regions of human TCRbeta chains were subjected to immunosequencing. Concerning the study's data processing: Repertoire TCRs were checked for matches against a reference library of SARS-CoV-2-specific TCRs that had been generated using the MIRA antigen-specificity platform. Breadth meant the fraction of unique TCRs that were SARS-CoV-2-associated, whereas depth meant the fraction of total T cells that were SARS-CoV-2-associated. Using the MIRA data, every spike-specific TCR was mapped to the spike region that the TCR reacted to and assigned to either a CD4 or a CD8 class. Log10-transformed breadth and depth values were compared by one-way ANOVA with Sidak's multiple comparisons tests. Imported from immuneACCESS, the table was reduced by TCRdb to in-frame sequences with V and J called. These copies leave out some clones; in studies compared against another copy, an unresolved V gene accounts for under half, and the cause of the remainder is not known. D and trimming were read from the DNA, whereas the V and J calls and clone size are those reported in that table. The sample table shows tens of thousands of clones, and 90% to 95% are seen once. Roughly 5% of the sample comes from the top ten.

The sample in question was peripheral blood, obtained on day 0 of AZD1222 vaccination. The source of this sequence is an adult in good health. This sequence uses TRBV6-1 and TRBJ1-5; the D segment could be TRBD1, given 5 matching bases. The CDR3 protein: CASSEPPSTSGGHF. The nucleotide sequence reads TGTGCCAGCAGTGAACCTCCCTCGACCTCCGGGGGGCATTTT.